This T cell receptor beta chain was retrieved from a study of OX40 agonist ivuxolimab in advanced cancers. Study background: Prior anti-PD-1, anti-PD-L1 or anti-CTLA-4 therapy was allowed; over 30% had some.

Notes on the study in general: Some of the nonresponding patients also showed low levels of normalized T-cell clonal expansion. At doses 0.1 to 3.0 mg/kg, CD4+ and CD8+ clones expanded. Expanded clones tended on average to be more numerous among CD8+ T cells than CD4+.

Assay: immunoSEQ multiplex PCR; the TCRdb copy retains only in-frame clones and omits some. The sample carries about 62,000 clones, more than 85% recorded once. Losses at the gene ends were 5 bases for V and 5 bases for J; bases not matched to a gene: 11. Germline values: CDR1 KGHSH, CDR2 LQKENI. CDR3 length: 16 residues. This clone came up once. Its antigen is currently unknown. V gene TRBV18 combines with J gene TRBJ1-4; 7 positions agree with TRBD1. The origin of this receptor is an adult with an advanced solid tumor such as melanoma, head and neck, liver or kidney cancer. The material sequenced was CD4+ or CD8+ T cells sorted from blood, taken in a trial of the OX40 agonist ivuxolimab. The CDR3 sequence is CASSTNRGGRNEKLFF. DNA for the CDR3: TGTGCCAGCTCAACAAACAGGGGCGGACGAAATGAAAAACTGTTTTTT.